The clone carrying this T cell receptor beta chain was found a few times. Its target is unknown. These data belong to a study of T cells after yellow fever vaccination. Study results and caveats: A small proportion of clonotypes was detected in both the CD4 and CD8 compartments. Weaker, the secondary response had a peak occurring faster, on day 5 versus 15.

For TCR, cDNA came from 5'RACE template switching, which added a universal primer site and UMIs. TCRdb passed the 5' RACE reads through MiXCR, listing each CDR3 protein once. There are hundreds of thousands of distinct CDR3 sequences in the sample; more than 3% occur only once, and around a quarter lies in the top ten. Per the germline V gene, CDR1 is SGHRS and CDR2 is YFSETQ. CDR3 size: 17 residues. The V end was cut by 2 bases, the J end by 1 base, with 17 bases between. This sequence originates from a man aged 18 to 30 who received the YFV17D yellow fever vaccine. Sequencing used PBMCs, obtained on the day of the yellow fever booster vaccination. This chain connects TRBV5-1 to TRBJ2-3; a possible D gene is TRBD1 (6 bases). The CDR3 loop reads CASSLPSGQTRTDTQYF. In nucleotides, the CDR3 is TGCGCCAGCAGCTTACCCAGTGGACAGACTCGCACAGATACGCAGTATTTT. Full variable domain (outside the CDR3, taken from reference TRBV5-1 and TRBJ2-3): KAGVTQTPRYLIKTRGQQVTLSCSPISGHRSVSWYQQTPGQGLQFLFEYFSETQRNKGNFPGRFSGRQFSNSRSEMNVSTLELGDSALYLCASSLPSGQTRTDTQYFGPGTRLTVL.